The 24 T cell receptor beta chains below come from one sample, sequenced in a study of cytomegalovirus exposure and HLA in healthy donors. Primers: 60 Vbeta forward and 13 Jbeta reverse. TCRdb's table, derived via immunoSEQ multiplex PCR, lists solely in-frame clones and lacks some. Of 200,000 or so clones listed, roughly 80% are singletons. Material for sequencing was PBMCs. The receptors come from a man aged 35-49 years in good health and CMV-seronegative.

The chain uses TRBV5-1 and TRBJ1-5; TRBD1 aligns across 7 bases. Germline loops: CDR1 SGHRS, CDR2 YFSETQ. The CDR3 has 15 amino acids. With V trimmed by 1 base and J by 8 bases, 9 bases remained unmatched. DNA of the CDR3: TGCGCCAGCAGCTTGACAGGGGCAAAGGTTGAGCCCCAGCATTTT. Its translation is CASSLTGAKVEPQHF.

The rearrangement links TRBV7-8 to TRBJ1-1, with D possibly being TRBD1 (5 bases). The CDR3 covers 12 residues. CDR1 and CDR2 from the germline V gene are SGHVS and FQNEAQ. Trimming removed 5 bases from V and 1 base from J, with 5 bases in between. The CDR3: CASSRGNTEAFF. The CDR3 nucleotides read TGTGCCAGCAGCAGGGGGAACACTGAAGCTTTCTTT. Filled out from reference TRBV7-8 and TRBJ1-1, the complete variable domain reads GAGVSQSPRYKVAKRGQDVALRCDPISGHVSLFWYQQALGQGPEFLTYFQNEAQLDKSGLPSDRFFAERPEGSVSTLKIQRTQQEDSAVYLCASSRGNTEAFFGQGTRLTVV.

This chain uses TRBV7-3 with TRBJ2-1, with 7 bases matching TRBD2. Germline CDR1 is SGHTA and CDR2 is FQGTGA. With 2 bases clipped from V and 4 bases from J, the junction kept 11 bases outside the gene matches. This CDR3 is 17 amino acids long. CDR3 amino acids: CASSLRSGSGQYNEQFF. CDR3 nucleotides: TGTGCCAGCAGCTTACGAAGTGGTAGCGGGCAGTACAATGAGCAGTTCTTC.

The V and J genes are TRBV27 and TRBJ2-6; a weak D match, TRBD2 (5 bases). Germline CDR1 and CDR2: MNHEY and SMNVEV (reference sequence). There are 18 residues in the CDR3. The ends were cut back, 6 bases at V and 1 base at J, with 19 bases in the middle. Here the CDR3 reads CASSTLHGSGSGANVLTF. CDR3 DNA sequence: TGTGCCAGCAGCACCTTACACGGGTCGGGGTCTGGGGCCAACGTCCTGACTTTC. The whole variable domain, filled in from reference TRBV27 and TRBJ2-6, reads EAQVTQNPRYLITVTGKKLTVTCSQNMNHEYMSWYRQDPGLGLRQIYYSMNVEVTDKGDVPEGYKVSRKEKRNFPLILESPSPNQTSLYFCASSTLHGSGSGANVLTFGAGSRLTVL.

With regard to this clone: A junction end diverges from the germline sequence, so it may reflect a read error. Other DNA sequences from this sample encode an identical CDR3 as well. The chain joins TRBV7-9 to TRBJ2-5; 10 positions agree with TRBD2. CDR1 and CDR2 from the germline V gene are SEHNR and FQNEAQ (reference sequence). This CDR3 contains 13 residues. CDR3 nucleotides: TGTGCCAGCAGCCTAGCGGGAGTAGAGACCCAGTACTTC. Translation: CASSLAGVETQYF.

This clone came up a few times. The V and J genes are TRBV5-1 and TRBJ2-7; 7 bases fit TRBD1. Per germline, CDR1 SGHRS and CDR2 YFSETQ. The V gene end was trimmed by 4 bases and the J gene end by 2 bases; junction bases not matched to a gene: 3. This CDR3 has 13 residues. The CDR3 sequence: CASSPTGTYEQYF. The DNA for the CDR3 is TGCGCCAGCAGCCCGACAGGGACCTACGAGCAGTACTTC.

The CDR3 is CASSAGGGTYEQYF. The CDR3 bases are TGTGCCAGCAGCGCCGGGGGAGGGACCTACGAGCAGTACTTC. The V and J genes are TRBV28 and TRBJ2-7; 7 bases agree with TRBD2. Germline V gene lookup returns CDR1 MDHEN and CDR2 SYDVKM. This CDR3 comprises 14 residues. Trimming removed 6 bases from V and 2 bases from J; junction bases left unmatched: 7.

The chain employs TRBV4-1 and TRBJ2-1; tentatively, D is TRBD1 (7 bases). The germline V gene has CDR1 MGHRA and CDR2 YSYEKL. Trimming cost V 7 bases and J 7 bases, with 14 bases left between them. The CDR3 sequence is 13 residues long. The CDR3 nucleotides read TGCGCCAGCACCCCGGCAGGGGGGAATGAGCAGTTCTTC. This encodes CASTPAGGNEQFF.

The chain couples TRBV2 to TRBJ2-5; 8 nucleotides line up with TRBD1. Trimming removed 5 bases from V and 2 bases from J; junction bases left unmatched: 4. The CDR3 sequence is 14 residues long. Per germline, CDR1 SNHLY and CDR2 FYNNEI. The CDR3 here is CASSFDRGQETQYF. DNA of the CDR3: TGTGCCAGCAGTTTTGACAGGGGACAAGAGACCCAGTACTTC.

CDR3 nucleotides: TGTGCCAGCAGTTACGGGAGGGGTTATCAGCCCCAGCATTTT. Translation: CASSYGRGYQPQHF. The chain links TRBV6-5 to TRBJ1-5, with D perhaps matching TRBD1 (5 bases). This CDR3 is 14 amino acids long. Germline values: CDR1 MNHEY, CDR2 SVGAGI. V was cut by 2 bases and J by 5 bases, with 10 bases left in between.

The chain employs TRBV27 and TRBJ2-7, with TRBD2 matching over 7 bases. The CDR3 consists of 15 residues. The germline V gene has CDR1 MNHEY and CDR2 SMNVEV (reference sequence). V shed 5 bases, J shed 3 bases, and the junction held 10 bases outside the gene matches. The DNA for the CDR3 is TGTGCCAGCAGTCCGAGTCCCCCGGGAGGCTACGAGCAGTACTTC. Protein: CASSPSPPGGYEQYF.

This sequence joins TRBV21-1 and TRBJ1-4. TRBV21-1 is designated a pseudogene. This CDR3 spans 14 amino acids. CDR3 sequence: CASSRTAGNEKLFF. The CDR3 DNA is TGTGCCAGCAGCCGGACGGCGGGTAATGAAAAACTGTTTTTT.

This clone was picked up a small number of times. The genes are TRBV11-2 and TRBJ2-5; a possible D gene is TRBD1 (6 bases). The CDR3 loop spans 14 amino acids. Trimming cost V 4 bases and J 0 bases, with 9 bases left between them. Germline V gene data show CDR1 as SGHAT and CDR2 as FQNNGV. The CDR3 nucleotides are TGTGCCAGCAGCTCGACAGGATACCAAGAGACCCAGTACTTC. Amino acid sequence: CASSSTGYQETQYF.

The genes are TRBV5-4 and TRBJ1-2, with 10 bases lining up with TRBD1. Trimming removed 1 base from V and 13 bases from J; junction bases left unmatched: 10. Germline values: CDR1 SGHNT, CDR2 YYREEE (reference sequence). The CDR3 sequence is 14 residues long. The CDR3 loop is CASSLQSGQGRSTF. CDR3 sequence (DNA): TGTGCCAGCAGCTTGCAATCGGGACAGGGGCGTTCCACCTTC.

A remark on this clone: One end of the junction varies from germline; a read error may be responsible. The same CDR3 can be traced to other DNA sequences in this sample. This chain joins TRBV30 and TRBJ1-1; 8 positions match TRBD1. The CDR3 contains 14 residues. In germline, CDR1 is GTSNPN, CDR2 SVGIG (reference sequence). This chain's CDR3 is CAWGSEDRASEAFF. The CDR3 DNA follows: TGCGCCTGGGGGAGCGAGGACAGGGCCAGTGAAGCTTTCTTT.

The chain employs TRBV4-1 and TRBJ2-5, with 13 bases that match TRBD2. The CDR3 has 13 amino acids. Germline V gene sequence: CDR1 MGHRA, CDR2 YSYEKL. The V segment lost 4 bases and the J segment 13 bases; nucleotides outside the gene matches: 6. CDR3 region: CASSLGLAGVPYF. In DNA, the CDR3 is TGCGCCAGCAGCCTCGGACTAGCGGGGGTTCCGTACTTC.

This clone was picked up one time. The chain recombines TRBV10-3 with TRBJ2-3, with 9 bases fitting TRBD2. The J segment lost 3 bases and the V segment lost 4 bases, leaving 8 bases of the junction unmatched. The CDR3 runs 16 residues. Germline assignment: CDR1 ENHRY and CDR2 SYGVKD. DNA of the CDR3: TGTGCCATCAGTGTTGGGGCTAGCGGGGTGACAGATACGCAGTATTTT. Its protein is CAISVGASGVTDTQYF.

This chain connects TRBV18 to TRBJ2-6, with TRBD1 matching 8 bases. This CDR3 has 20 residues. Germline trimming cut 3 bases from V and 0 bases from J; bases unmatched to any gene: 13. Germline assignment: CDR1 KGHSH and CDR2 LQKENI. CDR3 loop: CASSPTTTRDRPSGANVLTF. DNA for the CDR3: TGTGCCAGCTCACCTACGACAACCCGGGACAGGCCCTCTGGGGCCAACGTCCTGACTTTC.

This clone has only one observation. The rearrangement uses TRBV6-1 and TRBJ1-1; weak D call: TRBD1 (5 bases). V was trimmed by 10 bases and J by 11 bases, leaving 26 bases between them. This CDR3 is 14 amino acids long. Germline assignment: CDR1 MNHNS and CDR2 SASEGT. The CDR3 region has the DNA TGTGCCACCAGCCCTAGCCCAATAGGGACTATGGCTTTCTTT. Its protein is CATSPSPIGTMAFF.

The CDR3 reads CASSEWANTEAFF. CDR3 DNA: TGTGCCAGCAGTGAATGGGCGAACACTGAAGCTTTCTTT. The chain joins TRBV6-4 to TRBJ1-1; no clear D gene. Germline CDR1 and CDR2: MRHNA and SNTAGT. The V and J ends lost 3 bases and 1 base respectively, with 6 bases between them. The CDR3 contains 13 residues.

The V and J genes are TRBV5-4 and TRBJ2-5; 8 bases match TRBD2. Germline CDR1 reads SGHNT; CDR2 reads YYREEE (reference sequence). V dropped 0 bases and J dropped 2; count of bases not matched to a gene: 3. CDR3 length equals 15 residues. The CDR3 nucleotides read TGTGCCAGCAGCTTGGCCGGCGGGGGGCAAGAGACCCAGTACTTC. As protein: CASSLAGGGQETQYF.

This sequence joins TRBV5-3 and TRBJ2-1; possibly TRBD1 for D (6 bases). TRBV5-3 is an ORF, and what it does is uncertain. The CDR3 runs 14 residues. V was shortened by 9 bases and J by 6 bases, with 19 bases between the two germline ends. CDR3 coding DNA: TGTGCCATCAAACTAGGGGGAGAGGCCAATGAGCAGTTCTTC. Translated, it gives CAIKLGGEANEQFF.

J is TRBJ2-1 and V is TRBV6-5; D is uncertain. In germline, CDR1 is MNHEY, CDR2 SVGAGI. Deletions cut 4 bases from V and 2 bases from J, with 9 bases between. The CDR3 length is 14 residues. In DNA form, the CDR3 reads TGTGCCAGCAGTTGGAGCAATCCCTACAATGAGCAGTTCTTC. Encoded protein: CASSWSNPYNEQFF.

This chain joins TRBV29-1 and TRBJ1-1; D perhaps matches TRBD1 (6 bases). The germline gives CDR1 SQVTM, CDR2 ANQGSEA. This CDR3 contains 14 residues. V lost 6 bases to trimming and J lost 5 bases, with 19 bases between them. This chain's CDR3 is CSVSSGVGGTEAFF. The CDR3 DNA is TGCAGCGTGTCCTCAGGGGTAGGCGGAACTGAAGCTTTCTTT.